Listed here is a single T cell receptor (beta chain). Antigen unknown. The data stem from a study of T cell responses to AZD1222 COVID-19 vaccine. Sequencing was performed with immunoSEQ multiplex PCR; in TCRdb, only in-frame clones are kept and a portion is missing. The table lists some 84,000 clones, about 87% of them singletons. Broader study findings: Vaccine-related CD4 TCRs covered spike, predominating at 160-218 and 743-854. No repertoire was sampled before or during the peak T cell response, only after it.

The sample was peripheral blood, taken on day 0 of AZD1222 vaccination. The receptor's source is an adult in good health.

This CDR3 reads CASYRDSTYEQYF. CDR3 nucleotide sequence: TGTGCCAGTTACCGGGACAGTACCTACGAGCAGTACTTC. The rearrangement links TRBV28 to TRBJ2-7, with 7 bases aligning to TRBD1. The trim removed 9 bases at V and 2 bases at J, leaving 7 bases unmatched. The CDR3 loop spans 13 amino acids. Per germline, CDR1 MDHEN and CDR2 SYDVKM. Supplemented by reference TRBV28 and TRBJ2-7, the full variable domain reads DVKVTQSSRYLVKRTGEKVFLECVQDMDHENMFWYRQDPGLGLRLIYFSYDVKMKEKGDIPEGYSVSREKKERFSLILESASTNQTSMYLCASYRDSTYEQYFGPGTRLTVT.